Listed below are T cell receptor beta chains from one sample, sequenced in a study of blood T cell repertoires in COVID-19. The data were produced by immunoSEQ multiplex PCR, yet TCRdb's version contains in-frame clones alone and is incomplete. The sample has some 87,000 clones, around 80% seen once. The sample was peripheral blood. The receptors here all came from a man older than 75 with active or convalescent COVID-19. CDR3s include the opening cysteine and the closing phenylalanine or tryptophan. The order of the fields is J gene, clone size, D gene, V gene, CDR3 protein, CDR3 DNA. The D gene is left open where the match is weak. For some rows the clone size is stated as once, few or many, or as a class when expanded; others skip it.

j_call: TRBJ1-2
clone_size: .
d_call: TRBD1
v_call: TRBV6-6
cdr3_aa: CASSPGTGGIGYYGYTF
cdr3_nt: TGTGCCAGCAGTCCAGGGACAGGGGGCATCGGATACTATGGCTACACCTTC

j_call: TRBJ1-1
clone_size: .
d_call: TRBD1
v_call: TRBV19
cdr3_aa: CASRDRGRNTEAFF
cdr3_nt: TGTGCCAGTCGGGACAGGGGGCGAAACACTGAAGCTTTCTTT

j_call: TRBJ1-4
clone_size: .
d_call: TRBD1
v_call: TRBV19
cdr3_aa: CASSEGARGEKLFF
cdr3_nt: TGTGCCAGTAGTGAGGGGGCGCGCGGTGAAAAACTGTTTTTT

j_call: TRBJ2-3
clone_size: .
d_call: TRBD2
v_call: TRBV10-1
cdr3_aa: CASSYLAGGTPDTQYF
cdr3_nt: TGCGCCAGCAGCTATCTAGCGGGAGGGACGCCAGATACGCAGTATTTT

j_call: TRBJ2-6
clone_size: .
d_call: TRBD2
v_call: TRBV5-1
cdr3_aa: CASSSLFRGSTSGVLTF
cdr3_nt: TGCGCCAGCAGCTCGCTCTTCCGCGGGAGTACCTCTGGCGTCCTGACTTTC

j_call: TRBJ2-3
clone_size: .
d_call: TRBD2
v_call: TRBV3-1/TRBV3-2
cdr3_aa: CASSQSGSWDTQYF
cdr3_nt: TGTGCCAGCAGCCAAAGCGGGAGTTGGGATACGCAGTATTTT

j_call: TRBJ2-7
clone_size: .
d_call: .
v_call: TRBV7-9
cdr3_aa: CASSRSGGAIYEQYF
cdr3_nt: TGTGCCAGCAGCCGCTCGGGGGGCGCGATTTACGAGCAGTACTTC

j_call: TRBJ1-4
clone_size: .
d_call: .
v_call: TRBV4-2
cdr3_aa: CASSLRGESEKLFF
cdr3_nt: TGTGCCAGCAGCCTTCGGGGGGAGAGCGAAAAACTGTTTTTT

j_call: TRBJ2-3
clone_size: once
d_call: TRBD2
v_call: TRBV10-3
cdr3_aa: CAIRRRLAGTTDTQYF
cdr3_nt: TGTGCCATCAGGAGAAGACTAGCGGGGACCACAGATACGCAGTATTTT

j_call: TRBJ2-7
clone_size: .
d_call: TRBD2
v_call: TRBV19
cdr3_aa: CASSTLGGGAGEQYF
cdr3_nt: TGTGCCAGTAGTACCCTCGGCGGGGGGGCGGGAGAGCAGTACTTC

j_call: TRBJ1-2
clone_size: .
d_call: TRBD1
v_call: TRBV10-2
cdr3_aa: CASSGTGPPYGYTF
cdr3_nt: TGCGCCAGCAGTGGGACAGGGCCGCCCTATGGCTACACCTTC

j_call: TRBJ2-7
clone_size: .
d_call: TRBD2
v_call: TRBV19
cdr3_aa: CASLRPGLAGASSYEQYF
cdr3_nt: TGTGCCAGCCTACGACCGGGACTAGCGGGGGCTAGCTCCTACGAGCAGTACTTC

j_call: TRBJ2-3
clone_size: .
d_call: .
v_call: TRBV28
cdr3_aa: CASSHRGGGTDTQYF
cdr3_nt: TGTGCCAGCAGTCACCGGGGCGGGGGCACAGATACGCAGTATTTT

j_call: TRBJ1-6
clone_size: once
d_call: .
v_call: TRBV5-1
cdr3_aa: CASSLGGSGPLHF
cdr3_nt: TGCGCCAGCAGCTTGGGGGGCAGTGGGCCCCTCCACTTT

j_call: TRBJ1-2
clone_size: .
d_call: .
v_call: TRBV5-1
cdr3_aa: CASSSPPIAGRGGYTF
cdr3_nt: TGCGCCAGCAGCTCGCCCCCCATCGCGGGAAGGGGTGGCTACACCTTC

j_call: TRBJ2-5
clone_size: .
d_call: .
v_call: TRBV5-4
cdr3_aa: CASSLGQTLSVGTQYF
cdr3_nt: TGTGCCAGCAGCTTAGGCCAGACTTTGTCGGTCGGGACCCAGTACTTC

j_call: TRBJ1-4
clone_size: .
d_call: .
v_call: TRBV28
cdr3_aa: CASSLGGHEKLFF
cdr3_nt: TGTGCCAGCAGTTTGGGGGGTCATGAAAAACTGTTTTTT

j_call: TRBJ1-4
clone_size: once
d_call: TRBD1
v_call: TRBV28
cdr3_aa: CASSSRQGAGLVDEKLFF
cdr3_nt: TGTGCCAGCAGTTCCCGACAGGGGGCAGGGTTAGTCGATGAAAAACTGTTTTTT

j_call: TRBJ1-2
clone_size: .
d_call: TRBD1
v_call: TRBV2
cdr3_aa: CASVRTGGLDYGYTF
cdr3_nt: TGTGCCAGCGTGAGGACAGGGGGCCTTGACTATGGCTACACCTTC

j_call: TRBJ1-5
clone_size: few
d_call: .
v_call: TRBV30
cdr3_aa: CAWGQGDQPQHF
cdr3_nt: TGTGCCTGGGGGCAGGGTGATCAGCCCCAGCATTTT

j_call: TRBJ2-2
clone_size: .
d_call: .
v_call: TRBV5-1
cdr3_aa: CASSRGGANTGELFF
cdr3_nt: TGCGCCAGCAGCAGAGGGGGAGCTAACACCGGGGAGCTGTTTTTT

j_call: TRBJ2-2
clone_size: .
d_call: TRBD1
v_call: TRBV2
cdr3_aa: CASSRQGGGTGELFF
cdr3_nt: TGTGCCAGCAGCCGACAGGGGGGAGGCACCGGGGAGCTGTTTTTT

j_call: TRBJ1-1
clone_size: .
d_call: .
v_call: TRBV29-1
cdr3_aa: CSVTRRLNTEAFF
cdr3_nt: TGCAGCGTGACGCGGAGATTGAACACTGAAGCTTTCTTT

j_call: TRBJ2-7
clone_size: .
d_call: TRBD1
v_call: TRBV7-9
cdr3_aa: CASSPRQGADEQYF
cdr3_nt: TGTGCCAGCAGCCCCCGACAGGGGGCGGACGAGCAGTACTTC

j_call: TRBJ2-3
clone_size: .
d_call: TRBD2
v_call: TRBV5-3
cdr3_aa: CARSLSGGRAWSDTQYF
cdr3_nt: TGTGCCAGAAGTTTGTCAGGAGGGAGGGCCTGGTCGGATACGCAGTATTTT

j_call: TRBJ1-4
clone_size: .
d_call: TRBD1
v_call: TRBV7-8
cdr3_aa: CASSLSGTVNEKLFF
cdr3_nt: TGTGCCAGCAGCCTATCGGGGACAGTGAATGAAAAACTGTTTTTT

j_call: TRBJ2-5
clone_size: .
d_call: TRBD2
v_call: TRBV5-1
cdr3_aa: CASSGTSGKETQYF
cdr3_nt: TGCGCCAGCAGCGGGACTAGCGGGAAAGAGACCCAGTACTTC

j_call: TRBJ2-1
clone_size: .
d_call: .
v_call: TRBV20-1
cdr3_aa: CSASTNNNNEQFF
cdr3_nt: TGCAGTGCTAGTACGAACAATAACAATGAGCAGTTCTTC

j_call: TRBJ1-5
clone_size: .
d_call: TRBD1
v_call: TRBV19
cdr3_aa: CASTGQGAIKNQPQHF
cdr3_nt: TGTGCCAGTACGGGACAGGGGGCCATTAAGAATCAGCCCCAGCATTTT

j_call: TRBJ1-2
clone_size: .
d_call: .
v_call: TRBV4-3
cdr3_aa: CASSLSNLGGYTF
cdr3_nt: TGCGCCAGCAGCCTGTCCAACCTAGGCGGCTACACCTTC

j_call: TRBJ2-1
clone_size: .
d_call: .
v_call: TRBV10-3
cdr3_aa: CAISEMRGRNNEQFF
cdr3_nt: TGTGCCATCAGTGAGATGAGAGGGAGAAACAATGAGCAGTTCTTC

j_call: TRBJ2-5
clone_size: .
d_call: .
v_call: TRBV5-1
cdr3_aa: CASSLEAGPPGETQYF
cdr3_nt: TGCGCCAGCAGCTTGGAGGCGGGACCGCCCGGGGAGACCCAGTACTTC

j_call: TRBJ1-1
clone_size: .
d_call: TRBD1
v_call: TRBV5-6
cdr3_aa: CASNLGTEGAKAFF
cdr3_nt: TGTGCCAGCAACCTGGGGACCGAGGGGGCGAAAGCTTTCTTT

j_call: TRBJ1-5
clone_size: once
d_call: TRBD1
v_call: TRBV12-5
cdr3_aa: CASGLGQGTGNQPQHF
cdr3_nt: TGTGCTAGTGGTTTGGGACAGGGGACGGGCAATCAGCCCCAGCATTTT